This T cell receptor beta chain was profiled in a study of OX40 agonist ivuxolimab in advanced cancers. Turning to the overall study: Ivuxolimab, which targeted the costimulatory receptor OX40 (CD134), was an agonistic, fully human IgG2 monoclonal antibody. A male proportion of approximately 83% and a mean age of around 60 years, ranging from roughly 23 to 90, were recorded for the dose-escalation cohort. The monotherapy dose-escalation portion (N of about 49 patients) of the phase I ivuxolimab trial is reported in the paper. Intravenous ivuxolimab was administered to patients every 2 weeks at six dose levels: 0.01, 0.1, 0.3, 1.5, 3 and 10 mg/kg. Patients were allowed to have had prior anti-PD-1, anti-PD-L1 or anti-CTLA-4 therapy, and approximately 40% of the dose-escalation patients had previously received checkpoint inhibitors. Of the 50 or so patients in dose escalation, some 20 had hepatocellular carcinoma, some 15 had melanoma, 9 had renal cell carcinoma and 9 had head and neck cancer. Partial responses occurred in three dose-escalation patients: two with cutaneous melanoma and one with hepatocellular carcinoma. Peripheral TCRbeta sequencing aimed to test whether ivuxolimab altered TCR sequence diversity and caused clonal T-cell expansion.

Study-level results and caveats: Partial responders in the 0.1-3.0 mg/kg groups had among the lowest normalized peripheral clonal expansion, especially among CD8+ T cells. Antigen specificity was not determined for the clonally expanded peripheral T cells. At doses of 0.1 to 3.0 mg/kg, clonal expansion of both CD4+ and CD8+ T cells in blood was seen between baseline and week 6. Low levels of normalized T-cell clonal expansion were also shown by some nonresponding patients. After ivuxolimab, CD8+ T cells had more expanded clones than CD4+ T cells on average.

Trimming accounts for 3 bases at V and 2 bases at J, while the number of junction bases matched to no gene is 12. The CDR3 sequence holds 18 residues, the cysteine and phenylalanine included. The DNA shown is the 54-base CDR3, in frame from base 1. The germline V gene specifies SGHRS as CDR1 and YFSETQ as CDR2. Comments on this clone: What this receptor recognizes is not known. No clone much larger than this one lies a single base away; base qualities are absent.

Genomic DNA was extracted from sorted cells for sequencing of the TCRbeta CDR3 region. The immunoSEQ Assay was used to sequence the TCRbeta CDR3 regions. TCRdb took this table from immuneACCESS and kept in-frame rearrangements with V and J called. Such tables lack part of the clones; where checked against another copy, unresolved V genes explain under half of the gap, and the rest is unexplained. For this sample there are around 77,000 clones; 75% to 85% appear just once. The ten largest clones take up about 5.7% of the sample. The trial excluded patients who had a history of autoimmune disease or were on systemic immunosuppression. Peripheral blood for TCR sequencing was drawn from every dose cohort at baseline, at cycle 4 day 1 and at cycle 7 day 1. The samples were taken from a phase I, first-in-human, multicenter, open-label dose-escalation trial of ivuxolimab. The trial enrolled adults with locally advanced or metastatic head and neck squamous cell, hepatocellular, melanoma or renal cell carcinoma. Before TCR sequencing, CD4+ T cells and CD8+ T cells from peripheral blood were sorted into separate populations.

Here the chain combines TRBV5-1 and TRBJ2-2; 8 bases in the middle match TRBD1. Sample: CD4+ or CD8+ T cells sorted from blood, taken in a trial of the OX40 agonist ivuxolimab. The sequence came from an adult with an advanced solid tumor such as melanoma, head and neck, liver or kidney cancer. This receptor has the CDR3 CASSSGQGSQRNTGELFF. The DNA sequence is as follows: TGCGCCAGCAGCTCCGGACAGGGATCCCAAAGAAACACCGGGGAGCTGTTTTTT.